This T cell receptor beta chain was sequenced during a study of PD-1 blockade in classical Hodgkin lymphoma. Method: immunoSEQ multiplex PCR; TCRdb's copy keeps in-frame clones and lacks some. The sample shows 39,000 or so clones, roughly nine tenths of them seen only once. General study findings and limits: While CD8+ TCR diversity did not rise significantly by C4D1, CD4+ TCR diversity did. Some patients started nivolumab under 1 year after ASCT, and they were excluded. Relapsed/refractory patients reportedly had lower baseline diversity than newly diagnosed patients.

A remark on this clone: Its antigen is undetermined.

All patients experienced relapse after autologous stem cell transplantation, and brentuximab vedotin exposure was variable. Best responses were complete response, partial response or progressive disease. This TCR derives from a human donor with classical Hodgkin lymphoma. Specimen: peripheral blood mononuclear cells (PBMCs), collected before the second cycle of nivolumab.

The DNA of the CDR3 is TGCAGCGTTACGGACAGGAACACCGGGGAGCTGTTTTTT. It encodes CSVTDRNTGELFF. The chain joins TRBV29-1 to TRBJ2-2; a weak D match, TRBD1 (6 bases). CDR1 and CDR2 (germline): SQVTM, ANQGSEA. V lost 5 bases and J 1 base, leaving 8 bases between the germline ends. This CDR3 has 13 residues.